The 16 T cell receptor beta chains below were found in one sample sequenced in a study of blood T cell repertoires in COVID-19. Profiling relied on immunoSEQ multiplex PCR, and the TCRdb table lists in-frame clones only, not all of them. Here the sample spans 150,000 or so clones, 70% to 85% being singletons. Sequenced: peripheral blood. These receptors all stem from a woman aged 60-70 years with acute or convalescent COVID-19.

The chain links TRBV5-1 to TRBJ2-1; D not resolved. The CDR3 sequence is 13 residues long. V lost 1 base and J lost 9, with 11 bases in between. Germline V gives CDR1 SGHRS, CDR2 YFSETQ. For the CDR3, the DNA is TGCGCCAGCAGCTTGTACAGAGTTTCTGAGCAGTTCTTC. It specifies CASSLYRVSEQFF.

The rearrangement joins TRBV14 to TRBJ1-2; the match to TRBD1 covers 10 bases. V trimming: 0 bases; J trimming: 8 bases; junction bases outside the gene matches: 6. CDR3 size: 15 residues. Germline CDR1 reads SGHDN; CDR2 reads FVKESK. CDR3 in DNA: TGTGCCAGCAGCCAAGACCGCGGGACAGGGGAAGGCTACACCTTC. Translating gives CASSQDRGTGEGYTF.

This clone has a single count. This sequence joins TRBV5-4 and TRBJ2-3, with D tentatively TRBD1 (6 bases). The CDR3 contains 16 residues. V was trimmed by 4 bases and J by 4 bases, leaving 19 bases between them. Germline loops: CDR1 SGHNT, CDR2 YYREEE (reference sequence). The CDR3 reads CASSHGGQFSADTQYF. CDR3 bases: TGTGCCAGCAGCCATGGCGGACAGTTTTCGGCAGATACGCAGTATTTT.

The chain employs TRBV30 and TRBJ1-1; no firm D call. The CDR3 consists of 14 residues. The V gene lost 2 bases and the J gene lost 6 bases, with 16 bases spanning the gap. Germline CDR1 and CDR2: GTSNPN and SVGIG (reference sequence). This CDR3 reads CAWSKQTVRPEAFF. In DNA form, the CDR3 reads TGTGCCTGGAGTAAACAGACCGTCAGACCTGAAGCTTTCTTT.

The gene calls are TRBV18 and TRBJ1-1; D unresolved. The CDR3 sequence is 14 residues long. Germline values: CDR1 KGHSH, CDR2 LQKENI. Between the trimmed V and J ends, which lost 1 base and 2 bases, there was a span of 8 bases. CDR3 sequence reads: CASSPQNSNTEAFF. Written as DNA, the CDR3 is TGTGCCAGCTCACCACAGAACAGTAACACTGAAGCTTTCTTT.

This clone was observed once. CDR3 region: CASSAATEAFF. For the CDR3, the DNA is TGTGCCAGCAGCGCGGCCACTGAAGCTTTCTTT. The V call is TRBV7-8, the J call TRBJ1-1; D unresolved. The V gene lost 5 bases and the J gene lost 4 bases, with 5 bases spanning the gap. This CDR3 contains 11 residues. Germline V lookup: CDR1 SGHVS, CDR2 FQNEAQ.

The V call is TRBV24-1, the J call TRBJ2-3; possible D gene TRBD2, 6 bases. V was cut by 0 bases and J by 6 bases, with 15 bases left in between. This CDR3 region has 16 residues. CDR1 KGHDR and CDR2 SFDVKD come from the germline V gene. CDR3: CATSDLQGGDGDTQYF. CDR3 DNA: TGTGCCACCAGTGATTTGCAAGGAGGGGACGGGGATACGCAGTATTTT.

This clone was observed a few times. This chain joins TRBV12-3 or TRBV12-4 and TRBJ1-2, with D possibly matching TRBD1 (5 bases). V lost 9 bases and J lost 5, with 16 bases in between. CDR3 length equals 13 residues. CDR3 DNA: TGTGCCAGTTCGGTGGGGGGGTGGTATGGCTACACCTTC. This sequence encodes CASSVGGWYGYTF.

The rearrangement uses TRBV7-8 and TRBJ2-1; TRBD2 matches 15 bases. This CDR3 is 15 amino acids long. J lost 9 bases, V lost 5 bases, and 5 bases had no gene match. Germline V lookup: CDR1 SGHVS, CDR2 FQNEAQ. The CDR3 sequence: CASSLRTSGGGEQFF. The DNA of the CDR3 is TGTGCCAGCAGCCTACGGACTAGCGGGGGGGGTGAGCAGTTCTTC.

As DNA, the CDR3 is TGTGCCAGCAGCTTAGTGGGACAGGGGAGCACTGAAGCTTTCTTT. Translated, it gives CASSLVGQGSTEAFF. This chain joins TRBV7-6 and TRBJ1-1; TRBD1 matches 10 bases. Germline-derived CDR1 and CDR2 are SGHVS and FNYEAQ. The CDR3 length is 15 residues. J lost 4 bases, V lost 1 base, and 3 bases had no gene match.

J is TRBJ1-4 and V is TRBV23-1; 9 bases match TRBD1. TRBV23-1 is placed among ORFs of uncertain function. This CDR3 has 22 amino acids. The J segment lost 3 bases and the V segment lost 8 bases, leaving 28 bases of the junction unmatched. CDR3 DNA: TGCGCCAGCGCCCTCCGGGTGTTGAATCCGAAACAGGGGGCTAGGGCTAATGAAAAACTGTTTTTT. Amino acid sequence: CASALRVLNPKQGARANEKLFF.

V is TRBV12-3 or TRBV12-4 and J is TRBJ2-3; possible D gene TRBD1, 6 bases. Trimming removed 3 bases at V and 4 bases at J, with 8 bases between. The CDR3 contains 13 residues. The CDR3: CASSLRGSDTQYF. The CDR3 DNA reads as TGTGCCAGCAGTTTGAGGGGGTCAGATACGCAGTATTTT.

About this clone itself: Within the sample, other DNA sequences also encode this same CDR3. The rearrangement joins TRBV7-9 to TRBJ1-3; 8 nucleotides agree with TRBD1. From germline, CDR1 is SEHNR and CDR2 FQNEAQ (reference sequence). This CDR3 comprises 14 residues. V trimming: 5 bases; J trimming: 3 bases; junction bases outside the gene matches: 3. As DNA, the CDR3 is TGTGCCAGCAGCCGACAGGGGAGTGGAAACACCATATATTTT. It yields the protein CASSRQGSGNTIYF. Combining the CDR3 with reference TRBV7-9 and TRBJ1-3 gives the whole variable domain DTGVSQNPRHKITKRGQNVTFRCDPISEHNRLYWYRQTLGQGPEFLTYFQNEAQLEKSRLLSDRFSAERPKGSFSTLEIQRTEQGDSAMYLCASSRQGSGNTIYFGEGSWLTVV.

V and J are TRBV11-1 and TRBJ2-5; tentatively, D is TRBD2 (6 bases). V lost 5 bases, J lost 8 bases, and 18 bases lay in between. This CDR3 is 14 amino acids long. The germline gives CDR1 SGHAT, CDR2 FQDESV (reference sequence). CDR3 protein: CASSDRGLLGTQYF. The CDR3 DNA reads TGTGCCAGCAGCGATAGGGGACTCCTGGGCACCCAGTACTTC.

The chain has TRBV18 and TRBJ2-3; weak D call: TRBD2 (6 bases). Germline loops: CDR1 KGHSH, CDR2 LQKENI. The CDR3 has 15 amino acids. Between the trimmed V and J ends, which lost 2 bases and 0 bases, there was a span of 9 bases. The CDR3 region has the DNA TGTGCCAGCTCACCAAGGCGGGACAGCACAGATACGCAGTATTTT. Translation gives CASSPRRDSTDTQYF. Full variable domain (missing parts from reference TRBV18 and TRBJ2-3): NAGVMQNPRHLVRRRGQEARLRCSPMKGHSHVYWYRQLPEEGLKFMVYLQKENIIDESGMPKERFSAEFPKEGPSILRIQQVVRGDSAAYFCASSPRRDSTDTQYFGPGTRLTVL.

J is TRBJ1-5 and V is TRBV6-1; D might be TRBD1 (5 bases). Germline V gene lookup returns CDR1 MNHNS and CDR2 SASEGT. V shed 2 bases and J shed 7 bases, with 15 bases lying between them. The CDR3 extends over 15 amino acids. The CDR3 spells CASSEWVRVRQPQHF. CDR3 coding DNA: TGTGCCAGCAGTGAATGGGTCAGGGTGAGGCAGCCCCAGCATTTT.